This T cell receptor (beta chain) stems from a study of glioma-infiltrating T cells. Study context: Glioma patients had dexamethasone for six or fewer days before surgery.

Amplification of TCR alpha and beta CDR3 regions from RNA used iRepertoire nested multiplex PCR. A single record per CDR3 protein comes from TCRdb applying MiXCR to the multiplex PCR reads. The data contain a few hundred thousand distinct CDR3 sequences, 35% to 45% of them seen just once; the ten biggest clones take up around 13%. The V gene's germline CDR1 is SEHNR and CDR2 FQNEAQ (reference sequence). The V segment lost 5 bases and the J segment 5 bases; nucleotides outside the gene matches: 5. CDR3 size: 15 residues. This receptor was taken from a human donor with low-grade glioma or glioblastoma, undergoing nonglioma brain surgery, or in good health (not recorded which). Sequencing was performed on glioma tissue, nonneoplastic brain tissue, or PBMCs (not recorded which). The chain couples TRBV7-9 to TRBJ1-4; 10 bases agree with TRBD1. CDR3 region: CASSPGTGVNEKLFF. The CDR3, as DNA: TGTGCCAGCAGCCCAGGGACAGGGGTAAATGAAAAACTGTTTTTT.